This T cell receptor (beta chain) was sequenced in a study of PD-L1 blockade in urothelial cancer. Turning to the study itself: Atezolizumab was started by patients at some point between 2012 and 2014 at 1,200 mg intravenously every 3 weeks. Findings and caveats of the study: Those with durable benefit had larger increases in tumor-associated blood clones at 3 weeks.

On this clone: Its specificity is not known.

Every PCR got spiked synthetic TCR analog templates. Profiling relied on immunoSEQ multiplex PCR, and the TCRdb table lists in-frame clones only, not all of them. This table holds approximately 100,000 clones, roughly 84% found once. V was clipped by 0 bases and J by 3 bases; unmatched bases: 4. The CDR3 is made up of 15 amino acids. The germline gives CDR1 SGHTA, CDR2 FQGTGA. Patients yielded 1 to 8 samples each, pretreatment and on-treatment. The sequencing here drew on PBMCs, taken around atezolizumab (anti-PD-L1) treatment. This receptor was taken from a man aged 50-59 years with urothelial cancer. The V and J genes are TRBV7-3 and TRBJ2-7; 8 bases align to TRBD2. In nucleotides, the CDR3 is TGTGCCAGCAGCTTAACTAGCGGGATTAGCTACGAGCAGTACTTC. Residues: CASSLTSGISYEQYF.